The present T cell receptor (beta chain) was sequenced within a study of multiple sclerosis patients with progressive multifocal leukoencephalopathy. A few counts support this clone. Time point specified: before natalizumab initiation. Here immunoSEQ multiplex PCR was the method, and the copy in TCRdb shows in-frame clones only, minus some. The profile shows around 28,000 clones, around 90% of them singletons. Sequencing was carried out using PBMCs. This receptor was obtained from a human donor with multiple sclerosis.

Here the CDR3 reads CASSSGQGTYGYTF. The DNA for the CDR3 is TGTGCCAGCAGTTCCGGACAGGGGACCTATGGCTACACCTTC. The V and J genes are TRBV6-5 and TRBJ1-2, with 9 bases aligning to TRBD1. The CDR3 is 14 residues long. Unmatched junction bases numbered 4, after V lost 4 bases and J lost 4 bases. Germline loops: CDR1 MNHEY, CDR2 SVGAGI.